This T cell receptor beta chain was recorded in a study of CD8 T cells in Susac syndrome. A note on this clonotype: The junction departs from the called germline gene at one end, perhaps through a read error.

RNA was extracted with the RNeasy kit, and a quantity of roughly 0.5 to 1 ug was reverse transcribed using random hexamers. TCRdb reanalysed the immunoSEQ multiplex PCR reads using MiXCR and keeps one entry per CDR3 protein. Of about 80,000 distinct CDR3 sequences in the sample, about 94% were seen once. In germline, CDR1 is SQVTM, CDR2 ANQGSEA. This CDR3 comprises 15 residues. The V call is TRBV29-1, the J call TRBJ2-2; D tentatively reads TRBD1 or TRBD2 (6 bases each). This clonotype originated in a human donor in good health. Sample: CD8+ T cells from PBMCs. The CDR3 nucleotides are TGCAGCGTCGAAGGGGGGATCCACCCAGAAGGGGAGCTGTTTTTT. Protein: CSVEGGIHPEGELFF.